These 2 T cell receptor beta chains share one sample of origin, sequenced in a study of shared clonotypes between healthy human individuals. Method: immunoSEQ multiplex PCR; TCRdb's copy keeps in-frame clones and lacks some. The sample records millions of clones, 85% to 95% being singletons. The specimen was naive CD4+ T cells from PBMCs. Subset of the sample: CD45RA+ positively selected. All receptors derive from a young man in good health. Some clones in this sample may be carry-over from other donors' samples.

This clone was counted a single time. The rearrangement joins TRBV5-4 to TRBJ2-3; 7 bases are shared with TRBD2. Germline lookup yields CDR1 SGHNT and CDR2 YYREEE (reference sequence). The CDR3 is made up of 16 amino acids. V lost 3 bases, J lost 0 bases, and 7 bases stayed unmatched. CDR3 nucleotides: TGTGCCAGCAGCTCTGGCGGGAGACAGAGCACAGATACGCAGTATTTT. Its protein is CASSSGGRQSTDTQYF.

The gene calls are TRBV11-1 and TRBJ2-4; D is possibly TRBD2 (6 bases). The germline gives CDR1 SGHAT, CDR2 FQDESV (reference sequence). V lost 5 bases to trimming and J lost 9 bases, with 14 bases between them. The CDR3 is made up of 13 amino acids. CDR3 residues: CASSPSRGGIQYF. The CDR3 DNA is TGTGCCAGCAGCCCTTCGCGGGGAGGCATTCAGTACTTC.